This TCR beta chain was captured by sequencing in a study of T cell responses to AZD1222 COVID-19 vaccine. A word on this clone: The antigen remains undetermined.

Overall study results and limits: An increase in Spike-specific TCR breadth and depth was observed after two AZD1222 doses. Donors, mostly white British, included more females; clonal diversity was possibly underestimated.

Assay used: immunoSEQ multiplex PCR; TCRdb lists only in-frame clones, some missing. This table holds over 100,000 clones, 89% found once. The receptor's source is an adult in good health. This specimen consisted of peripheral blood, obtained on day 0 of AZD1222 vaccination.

The CDR3, as DNA: TGTGCCAGCAGTTTAGGGTACATGAACACTGAAGCTTTCTTT. This codes for CASSLGYMNTEAFF. The chain links TRBV27 to TRBJ1-1; D gene unclear. Germline V lookup: CDR1 MNHEY, CDR2 SMNVEV (reference sequence). Between the trimmed V and J ends, which lost 2 bases and 0 bases, there was a span of 7 bases. The CDR3 sequence is 14 residues long.